This T cell receptor beta chain was sequenced in a study of blood T cell repertoires in COVID-19. Study-wide context: The United States, Italy and Spain supplied acute and convalescent COVID-19 samples. PBMCs, B-cell-depleted T cells, or T cells provided the cDNA or gDNA that made up the material.

The CDR3 sequence is 15 residues long. Germline V CDR1 and CDR2: MNHEY, SMNVEV (reference sequence). V dropped 2 bases and J dropped 5; count of bases not matched to a gene: 7. In the original analysis: The authors estimated nucleated cell counts from reference gene primer amplification. Here immunoSEQ multiplex PCR was the method, and the copy in TCRdb shows in-frame clones only, minus some. That table supplies the V and J calls and clone size; D and trimming were determined from the DNA. The sample holds about 100,000 clones, around four fifths seen once. This clone showed up just a few times. The receptor was isolated from a woman between 65 and 79 years old with acute or convalescent COVID-19. The rearrangement joins TRBV27 to TRBJ2-5, with TRBD2 identical over 8 bases. The sequenced material came from peripheral blood. CDR3 sequence: CASSLGVASGETQYF. The CDR3 nucleotides read TGTGCCAGCAGTTTAGGGGTGGCTAGCGGGGAGACCCAGTACTTC.